This T cell receptor beta chain was captured by sequencing in a study of blood T cell repertoires in COVID-19. On the study more broadly: The United States, Italy and Spain were the sources of the acute and convalescent COVID-19 samples.

Assay used: immunoSEQ multiplex PCR; TCRdb lists only in-frame clones, some missing. The profile shows 110,000 or so clones, around nine tenths of them singletons. This clone was found once. This receptor was obtained from a woman aged 70-85 years who had recovered from COVID-19. Sequencing was carried out using peripheral blood.

CDR3 protein: CASSLHRSDTQYF. The CDR3 DNA reads as TGTGCCAGCAGCTTACACAGGTCAGATACGCAGTATTTT. The V gene is TRBV5-4, the J gene TRBJ2-3; D possibly corresponds to TRBD1 (5 bases). V was shortened by 2 bases and J by 4 bases, with 8 bases between the two germline ends. CDR3 size: 13 residues. Germline V lookup: CDR1 SGHNT, CDR2 YYREEE (reference sequence).